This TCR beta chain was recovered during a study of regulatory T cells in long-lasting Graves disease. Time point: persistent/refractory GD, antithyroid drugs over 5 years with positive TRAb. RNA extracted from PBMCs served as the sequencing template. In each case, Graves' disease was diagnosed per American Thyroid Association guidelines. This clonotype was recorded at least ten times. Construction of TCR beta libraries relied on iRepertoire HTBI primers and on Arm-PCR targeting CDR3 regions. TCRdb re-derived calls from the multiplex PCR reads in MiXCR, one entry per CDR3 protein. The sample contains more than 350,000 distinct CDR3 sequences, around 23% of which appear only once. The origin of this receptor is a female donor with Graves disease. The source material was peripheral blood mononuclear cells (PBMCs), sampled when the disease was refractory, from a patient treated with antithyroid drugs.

CDR3 sequence reads: CASSSRRAQETQYF. CDR3 DNA sequence: TGTGCCAGCAGTTCTCGCAGGGCCCAAGAGACCCAGTACTTC. The chain is built from TRBV12-3 or TRBV12-4 and TRBJ2-5; possibly TRBD1 for D (5 bases). The CDR3 is 14 amino acids. V shed 4 bases and J shed 1 base, with 10 bases lying between them.